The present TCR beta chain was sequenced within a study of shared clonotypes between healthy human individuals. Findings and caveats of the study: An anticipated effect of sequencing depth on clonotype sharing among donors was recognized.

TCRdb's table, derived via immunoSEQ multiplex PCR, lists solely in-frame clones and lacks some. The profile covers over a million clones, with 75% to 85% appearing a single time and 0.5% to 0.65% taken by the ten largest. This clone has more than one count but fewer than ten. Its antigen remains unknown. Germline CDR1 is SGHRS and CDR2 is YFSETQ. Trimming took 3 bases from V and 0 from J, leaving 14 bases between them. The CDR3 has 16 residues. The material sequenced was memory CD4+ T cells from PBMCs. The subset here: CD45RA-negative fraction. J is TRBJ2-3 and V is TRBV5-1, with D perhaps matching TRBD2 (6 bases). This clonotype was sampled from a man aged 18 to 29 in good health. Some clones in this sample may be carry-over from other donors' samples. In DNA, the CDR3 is TGCGCCAGCAGCTCGGGGGTTGGGATGAGCACAGATACGCAGTATTTT. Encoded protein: CASSSGVGMSTDTQYF. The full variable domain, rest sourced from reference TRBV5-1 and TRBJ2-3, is KAGVTQTPRYLIKTRGQQVTLSCSPISGHRSVSWYQQTPGQGLQFLFEYFSETQRNKGNFPGRFSGRQFSNSRSEMNVSTLELGDSALYLCASSSGVGMSTDTQYFGPGTRLTVL.